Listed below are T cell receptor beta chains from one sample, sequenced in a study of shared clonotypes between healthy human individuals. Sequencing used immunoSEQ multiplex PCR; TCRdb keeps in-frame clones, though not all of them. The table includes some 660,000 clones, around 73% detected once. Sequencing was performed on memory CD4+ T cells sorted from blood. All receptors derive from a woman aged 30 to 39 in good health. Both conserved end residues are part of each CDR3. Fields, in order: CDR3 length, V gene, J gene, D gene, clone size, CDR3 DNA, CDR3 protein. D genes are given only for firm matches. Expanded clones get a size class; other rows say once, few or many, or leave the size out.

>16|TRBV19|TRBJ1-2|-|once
TGTGCCAGTAGTATAGCCGCCGTCGGGGGGCTAAGAGGCTACACCTTC
CASSIAAVGGLRGYTF
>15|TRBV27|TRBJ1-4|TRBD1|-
TGTGCCAGCAGGTGGGGACAGTCAACTAATGAAAAACTGTTTTTT
CASRWGQSTNEKLFF
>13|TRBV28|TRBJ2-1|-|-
TGTGCCAGCATTGGGGTCGGCTACAATGAGCAGTTCTTC
CASIGVGYNEQFF
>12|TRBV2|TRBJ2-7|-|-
TGTGCCAGCAGTAGGGGGTTCTACGAGCAGTACTTC
CASSRGFYEQYF
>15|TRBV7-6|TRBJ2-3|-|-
TGTGCCAGCAGCTTAGCGTACCAGTACACAGATACGCAGTATTTT
CASSLAYQYTDTQYF
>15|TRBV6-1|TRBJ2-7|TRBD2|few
TGTGCCAGCAGTGCGGTAGCGGGAGGGGACTACGAGCAGTACTTC
CASSAVAGGDYEQYF
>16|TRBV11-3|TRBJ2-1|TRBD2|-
TGTGCCAGCAGCCAAGCAGTCGAGAGCGGCGGGAGTGAGCAGTTCTTC
CASSQAVESGGSEQFF
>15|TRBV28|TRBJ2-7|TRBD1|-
TGTGCCAGCAGGACTACCGGGACAGCGCTGTACGAGCAGTACTTC
CASRTTGTALYEQYF
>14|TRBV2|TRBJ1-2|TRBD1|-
TGTGCCAGCAGACCCACAGGGGGCGTCTATGGCTACACCTTC
CASRPTGGVYGYTF
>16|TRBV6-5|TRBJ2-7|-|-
TGTGCCAGCAGTTACCCGCACGCCGACGATCCCTACGAGCAGTACTTC
CASSYPHADDPYEQYF
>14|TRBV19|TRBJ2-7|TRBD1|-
TGTGCCAGTAGTCGGACAGGGTTTGCCTACGAGCAGTACTTC
CASSRTGFAYEQYF
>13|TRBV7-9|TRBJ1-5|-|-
TGTGCCAGCAGCTTACGGGCACAGACACCCCAGCATTTT
CASSLRAQTPQHF
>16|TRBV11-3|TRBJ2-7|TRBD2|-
TGTGCCAGCAGCCCCAACGCACTAGCGGGAGGCTACGAGCAGTACTTC
CASSPNALAGGYEQYF
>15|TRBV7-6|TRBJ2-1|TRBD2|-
TGTGCCAGCAGCTTAGTAGCGGGGACCGCAAATGAGCAGTTCTTC
CASSLVAGTANEQFF
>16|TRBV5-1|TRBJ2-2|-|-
TGCGCCAGCAGCTTGGTTTCACAAGAGAACACCGGGGAGCTGTTTTTT
CASSLVSQENTGELFF
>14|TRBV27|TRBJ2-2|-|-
TGTGCCAGTCAGAGGCGGGCGAACACCGGGGAGCTGTTTTTT
CASQRRANTGELFF
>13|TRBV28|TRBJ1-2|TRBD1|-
TGTGCCAGCAGTCCACAGGGGGCGCCTGGCTACACCTTC
CASSPQGAPGYTF
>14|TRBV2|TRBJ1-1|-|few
TGTGCCAGCAGTGAAAGACAGATGAACACTGAAGCTTTCTTT
CASSERQMNTEAFF
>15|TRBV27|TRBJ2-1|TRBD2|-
TGTGCCAGCAGTTTTTGGCTAGCGGGAGTAAATGAGCAGTTCTTC
CASSFWLAGVNEQFF
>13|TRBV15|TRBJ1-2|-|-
TGTGCCACCAGCAGAGAGAGAGACACTGGCTACACCTTC
CATSRERDTGYTF
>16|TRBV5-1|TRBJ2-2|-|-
TGCGCCAGCAGCTTGGCGGTCTCCTGGAACACCGGGGAGCTGTTTTTT
CASSLAVSWNTGELFF
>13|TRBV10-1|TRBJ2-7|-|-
TGCGCCAACCCCCGACTTTCCATGTACGAGCAGTACTTC
CANPRLSMYEQYF
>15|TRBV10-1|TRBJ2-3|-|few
TGCGCCAGCAGTGGAGGTCGGGAGTACACAGATACGCAGTATTTT
CASSGGREYTDTQYF
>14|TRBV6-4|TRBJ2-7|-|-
TGTGCCAAGATAACAGAGTCCCAAGACTACGAGCAGTACTTC
CAKITESQDYEQYF
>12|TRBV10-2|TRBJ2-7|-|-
TGCGCCAGCAGTCATGGTCCCTACGAGCAGTACTTC
CASSHGPYEQYF
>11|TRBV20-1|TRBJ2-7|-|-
TGCAGTGCTATCGACAGCTACGAGCAGTACTTC
CSAIDSYEQYF
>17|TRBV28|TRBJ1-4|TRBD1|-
TGTGCCAGCAGTCCCCCGGGACAGGGGGCGCAGGGCGGAAAACTGTTTTTT
CASSPPGQGAQGGKLFF
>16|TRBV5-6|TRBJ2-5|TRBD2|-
TGTGCCAGCAGCTTAAGGACTAGCGGGAGTGAAGAGACCCAGTACTTC
CASSLRTSGSEETQYF
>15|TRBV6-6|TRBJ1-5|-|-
TGTGCCAGCAGTTACTTCGGCGAGAGCAATCAGCCCCAGCATTTT
CASSYFGESNQPQHF
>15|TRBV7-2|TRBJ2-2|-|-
TGTGCCAGCAGCTTACTCGCAGGGGCGATCGGGGAGCTGTTTTTT
CASSLLAGAIGELFF
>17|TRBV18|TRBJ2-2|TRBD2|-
TGTGCCAGCTCACCCCAAGCACTAGCGGGGAACACCGGGGAGCTGTTTTTT
CASSPQALAGNTGELFF
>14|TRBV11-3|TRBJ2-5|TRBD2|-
TGTGCCAGCAGCTCAAGCAGGGAGGGGGAGACCCAGTACTTC
CASSSSREGETQYF
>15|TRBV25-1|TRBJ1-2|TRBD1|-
TGTGCCAGCAGTGAATCCGGGACAGGGATCTATGGCTACACCTTC
CASSESGTGIYGYTF
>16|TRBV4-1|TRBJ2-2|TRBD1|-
TGCGCCAGCAGCCAGGGACAGGGTGGCGGCACCGGGGAGCTGTTTTTT
CASSQGQGGGTGELFF
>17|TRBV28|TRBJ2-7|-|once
TGTGCCAGTTGGGAGGACAGGAGCCGATCGCCTTCCTACGAGCAGTACTTC
CASWEDRSRSPSYEQYF
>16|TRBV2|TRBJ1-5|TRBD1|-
TGTGCCAGCAGTGAAGGGGGCAGGGGGCAGGGTCAGCCCCAGCATTTT
CASSEGGRGQGQPQHF
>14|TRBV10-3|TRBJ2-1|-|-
TGTGCCATCAGTGATGCCCCGGGATCTAATGAGCAGTTCTTC
CAISDAPGSNEQFF
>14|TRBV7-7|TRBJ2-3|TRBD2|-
TGTGCCAGCAGCCTAAGCGGGAGTCAAGATACGCAGTATTTT
CASSLSGSQDTQYF
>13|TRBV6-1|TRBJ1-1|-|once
TGTGCCAGCAGTGAACTGGGGGACACTGAAGCTTTCTTT
CASSELGDTEAFF
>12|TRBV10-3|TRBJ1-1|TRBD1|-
TGTGCCTCCGGGACAGGGAACACTGAAGCTTTCTTT
CASGTGNTEAFF
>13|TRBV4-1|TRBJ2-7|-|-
TGCGCCAGCAGCCAAGCGGTAGCCTACGAGCAGTACTTC
CASSQAVAYEQYF
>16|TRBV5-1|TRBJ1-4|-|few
TGCGCCAGCAGCTTGGAAGCGGCGGGGGTTGGAGAAAAACTGTTTTTT
CASSLEAAGVGEKLFF